The clone carrying this T cell receptor (beta chain) was recorded only once. What it binds is not known. V dropped 0 bases and J dropped 1; count of bases not matched to a gene: 10. This CDR3 comprises 19 residues. Germline V gene data show CDR1 as SGDLS and CDR2 as YYNGEE. Here immunoSEQ multiplex PCR was the method, and the copy in TCRdb shows in-frame clones only, minus some. In the table there are a few hundred thousand clones, under 70% of which are singletons. This entry comes from a study of cytotoxic CD8 clonotypes in ibrutinib-treated CLL. Notes on the study in general: Clonality at baseline surpassed age-matched healthy donors and tracked circulating CD8+ T-cell counts.

The clonotype originates from a human donor with chronic lymphocytic leukemia. The sample in question was PBMCs, obtained after 36 months of ibrutinib treatment. The rearrangement uses TRBV9 and TRBJ2-2; 9 bases line up with TRBD2. CDR3 region: CASSVDGKRTSENTGELFF. The CDR3 coding sequence is TGTGCCAGCAGCGTAGATGGCAAGCGGACTAGCGAGAACACCGGGGAGCTGTTTTTT.